The 18 T cell receptor beta chains presented below share a single source sample, sequenced in a study of CD8 T cells in Susac syndrome. Random hexamers served to reverse transcribe roughly 0.5 to 1 ug RNA. TCRdb passed the immunoSEQ multiplex PCR reads through MiXCR, listing each CDR3 protein once. The profile covers around 150,000 distinct CDR3 sequences, with 95% appearing a single time and roughly 0.14% taken by the ten largest. The sample comprised CD4+ T cells from PBMCs. These receptors came from a human donor with Susac syndrome.

The chain is built from TRBV25-1 and TRBJ2-7; no definite D call. Trimming shortened V by 2 bases and J by 6 bases, and 2 bases separated the two germline ends. The CDR3 runs 10 residues. Germline assignment: CDR1 MGHDK and CDR2 SYGVNS. Written as DNA, the CDR3 is TGTGCCAGCAGTGAAGCCGAGCAGTACTTC. Protein: CASSEAEQYF.

The V gene is TRBV11-2, the J gene TRBJ1-2; D is unclear. The CDR3 runs 14 residues. V was clipped by 5 bases and J by 3 bases, with 13 bases between them. The germline CDR1 and CDR2 sequences are SGHAT and FQNNGV. The CDR3, as DNA: TGTGCCAGCAGCCCACCCTGGCGGTACTATGGCTACACCTTC. It translates to CASSPPWRYYGYTF.

The V gene is TRBV29-1, the J gene TRBJ1-1, with TRBD1 as a possible D gene (6 bases). With 7 bases removed from V and 5 bases from J, the gap between germline ends came to 11 bases. Per the germline V gene, CDR1 is SQVTM and CDR2 is ANQGSEA. The CDR3 spans 11 residues. The CDR3 is CSGRTGTEAFF. The CDR3 region has the DNA TGCAGCGGAAGAACAGGGACTGAAGCTTTCTTT. Supplemented by reference TRBV29-1 and TRBJ1-1, the full variable domain reads SAVISQKPSRDICQRGTSLTIQCQVDSQVTMMFWYRQQPGQSLTLIATANQGSEATYESGFVIDKFPISRPNLTFSTLTVSNMSPEDSSIYLCSGRTGTEAFFGQGTRLTVV.

This rearrangement joins TRBV7-2 to TRBJ2-1, with TRBD2 matching over 9 bases. The CDR3 runs to 16 residues. The trim removed 5 bases at V and 4 bases at J, leaving 9 bases unmatched. Germline V CDR1 and CDR2: SGHTA, FQGNSA. This CDR3 reads CASSATWGLAYNEQFF. CDR3 sequence (DNA): TGTGCCAGCAGCGCAACCTGGGGACTAGCTTACAATGAGCAGTTCTTC. The whole variable domain, remainder taken from reference TRBV7-2 and TRBJ2-1, is GAGVSQSPSNKVTEKGKDVELRCDPISGHTALYWYRQSLGQGLEFLIYFQGNSAPDKSGLPSDRFSAERTGGSVSTLTIQRTQQEDSAVYLCASSATWGLAYNEQFFGPGTRLTVL.

For the CDR3, the DNA is TGTGCCAGCAGCCGGGGGTCAGGAGAGACCCAGTACTTC. Its protein product is CASSRGSGETQYF. This sequence joins TRBV7-9 and TRBJ2-5; possibly TRBD2 for D (6 bases). The length of the CDR3 is 13 residues. From germline, CDR1 is SEHNR and CDR2 FQNEAQ (reference sequence). Trimming stripped 5 bases from V and 4 bases from J, with 11 bases between.

This clonotype was recorded only once. V gene TRBV30 combines with J gene TRBJ2-5, with 9 bases identical to TRBD2. The V and J ends lost 3 bases and 6 bases, in that order; junction bases with no gene match: 20. Germline lookup yields CDR1 GTSNPN and CDR2 SVGIG (reference sequence). This CDR3 has 18 amino acids. The CDR3 DNA sequence: TGTGCCTGGAGGGAAATCGGATGGCGGGGGGGCCGGATAAAGACCCAGTACTTC. This codes for CAWREIGWRGGRIKTQYF.

The chain joins TRBV5-1 to TRBJ1-1; TRBD1 aligns across 8 bases. Germline-derived CDR1 and CDR2 are SGHRS and YFSETQ. The CDR3 sequence is 14 residues long. With 3 bases clipped from V and 3 bases from J, the junction kept 4 bases outside the gene matches. CDR3 bases: TGCGCCAGCAGCTCGGACAGGGCATACACTGAAGCTTTCTTT. Protein: CASSSDRAYTEAFF.

The V call is TRBV24-1, the J call TRBJ1-5; 8 bases line up with TRBD1. V was clipped by 4 bases and J by 6 bases; unmatched bases: 4. CDR3 length equals 14 residues. CDR1 is KGHDR and CDR2 is SFDVKD in the germline V gene. CDR3 nucleotide sequence: TGTGCCACCAGTGAGCAGGGGGCAACTCAGCCCCAGCATTTT. As protein: CATSEQGATQPQHF.

The rearrangement links TRBV15 to TRBJ2-7, with D possibly TRBD1 on 7 matching bases. With 8 bases removed from V and 0 bases from J, the gap between germline ends came to 20 bases. Germline V gene lookup returns CDR1 LNHNV and CDR2 YYDKDF (reference sequence). The CDR3 length is 16 residues. The CDR3 is CATPTTRGPSSYEQYF. The CDR3 DNA follows: TGTGCCACCCCCACGACTAGGGGGCCGAGCTCCTACGAGCAGTACTTC.

The chain uses TRBV29-1 and TRBJ1-4, with D possibly TRBD1 on 5 matching bases. The germline gives CDR1 SQVTM, CDR2 ANQGSEA. V lost 6 bases, J lost 8 bases, and 16 bases lay in between. The CDR3 loop spans 13 amino acids. The CDR3 nucleotides read TGCAGCGTGGCGGGCAGGGTATCGGAAAAACTGTTTTTT. Amino acids: CSVAGRVSEKLFF.

This chain links TRBV30 with TRBJ1-5; TRBD1 is a possible D gene (6 bases). Germline CDR1 is GTSNPN and CDR2 is SVGIG (reference sequence). With 1 base removed from V and 6 bases from J, the gap between germline ends came to 10 bases. This CDR3 contains 13 residues. CDR3 in amino acids: CAWSAGARQPQHF. DNA for the CDR3: TGTGCCTGGAGTGCGGGGGCGCGTCAGCCCCAGCATTTT.

The V and J genes are TRBV20-1 and TRBJ2-3; D is unclear. The CDR3 covers 14 residues. Germline CDR1 DFQATT, CDR2 SNEGSKA (reference sequence). V lost 5 bases and J lost 0, with 12 bases in between. The CDR3 DNA sequence: TGCAGTGCTGTCTGGGCTACTAGCACAGATACGCAGTATTTT. This codes for CSAVWATSTDTQYF.

This clonotype was observed a single time. The chain employs TRBV7-8 and TRBJ2-1; D ambiguous. CDR3 length equals 14 residues. CDR1 SGHVS and CDR2 FQNEAQ come from the germline V gene. Between the trimmed V and J ends, which lost 0 bases and 9 bases, there was a span of 12 bases. CDR3: CASSLANDRSEQFF. DNA for the CDR3: TGTGCCAGCAGCTTAGCGAACGATAGGTCTGAGCAGTTCTTC.

The chain uses TRBV4-1 and TRBJ1-6; 8 bases are shared with TRBD1. The CDR3 loop spans 19 amino acids. Germline-derived CDR1 and CDR2 are MGHRA and YSYEKL. The ends lost 5 bases at V and 5 bases at J; junction bases unmatched: 17. Written as DNA, the CDR3 is TGCGCCAGCAGCTATACCCGCCCGGGGGACAGGACCAATAATTCACCCCTCCACTTT. Protein sequence: CASSYTRPGDRTNNSPLHF.

The chain joins TRBV10-3 to TRBJ2-5; no clear D gene. CDR3 length: 14 amino acids. Trimming stripped 0 bases from V and 3 bases from J, with 8 bases between. Germline V gene sequence: CDR1 ENHRY, CDR2 SYGVKD. In nucleotides, the CDR3 is TGTGCCATCAGTGAGTCGAATAACAAAGAGACCCAGTACTTC. It is translated as CAISESNNKETQYF.

The rearrangement links TRBV7-2 to TRBJ2-5; possibly TRBD1 for D (6 bases). Germline V CDR1 and CDR2: SGHTA, FQGNSA. V was trimmed by 5 bases and J by 5 bases, leaving 15 bases between them. There are 14 residues in the CDR3. This chain's CDR3 is CASSLWGRGETQYF. CDR3 coding DNA: TGTGCCAGCAGCCTATGGGGGCGCGGTGAGACCCAGTACTTC.

The chain uses TRBV9 and TRBJ2-1; TRBD1 matches at 9 bases. This CDR3 is 15 amino acids long. V was pared by 2 bases and J by 7 bases, with 7 bases of the junction left unmatched. Germline loops: CDR1 SGDLS, CDR2 YYNGEE. The CDR3 reads CASSVGQGTWNEQFF. The DNA for the CDR3 is TGTGCCAGCAGCGTGGGACAGGGAACTTGGAATGAGCAGTTCTTC.

J is TRBJ1-2 and V is TRBV2; weak D call: TRBD1 (5 bases). Germline V gene lookup returns CDR1 SNHLY and CDR2 FYNNEI. The V end lost 4 bases, the J end lost 4 bases, and 16 bases lay between the germline ends. The CDR3 loop spans 15 amino acids. CDR3 coding DNA: TGTGCCAGCAGTGTCGCGGCCGGGGGAAGCTATGGCTACACCTTC. Its protein product is CASSVAAGGSYGYTF.